Listed below are T cell receptor beta chains from one sample, sequenced in a study of beta chain features in type 1 diabetes. Sequenced by immunoSEQ multiplex PCR; TCRdb stores in-frame clones only, minus some. The table has some 290,000 clones, approximately 25% seen once. The material sequenced was naive CD4+ T cells from blood. The receptors here all came from a woman aged 30 to 39 with type 1 diabetes. Both conserved end residues are part of each CDR3. Fields, in order: CDR3 length, V gene, J gene, clone size, D gene, CDR3 DNA, CDR3 protein. The D gene is left open where the match is weak. Clone size is not always given. Where it is, it says once, few, many or a class for expanded clones.

16	TRBV5-1	TRBJ2-3	-	TRBD2	TGCGCCAGCAGCCCGGGCGCTAGCGGGAGCACAGATACGCAGTATTTT	CASSPGASGSTDTQYF
18	TRBV4-1	TRBJ2-7	-	TRBD2	TGCGCCAGCAGCTCCTTGGCCCCGGGACTAGCGGCACCCTACGAGCAGTACTTC	CASSSLAPGLAAPYEQYF
14	TRBV25-1	TRBJ2-7	-	-	TGTGCCAGCAGTTATCTATCTTCGGGGAACGAGCAGTACTTC	CASSYLSSGNEQYF
14	TRBV15	TRBJ1-2	-	-	TGTGCCACCAGCAGAGATGTCGGCGGCTATGGCTACACCTTC	CATSRDVGGYGYTF
14	TRBV18	TRBJ2-2	-	-	TGTGCCAGCTCGCCTCCGGGACTCACCGGGGAGCTGTTTTTT	CASSPPGLTGELFF
13	TRBV10-3	TRBJ1-2	-	-	TGTGCCATGAAGGGATTCGGGGACTATGGCTACACCTTC	CAMKGFGDYGYTF
15	TRBV29-1	TRBJ2-3	few	TRBD2	TGCAGCGTTGAAGGGACTAGCGGGAGCACAGATACGCAGTATTTT	CSVEGTSGSTDTQYF
16	TRBV9	TRBJ2-2	few	-	TGTGCCAGCAGCGTAGCTAGCGAGCCGAACACCGGGGAGCTGTTTTTT	CASSVASEPNTGELFF
15	TRBV7-6	TRBJ2-5	-	TRBD1	TGTGCCAGCAGCCCCCGGACAGGTGGACAAGAGACCCAGTACTTC	CASSPRTGGQETQYF
14	TRBV7-2	TRBJ1-1	-	TRBD1	TGTGCCAGCAGCTTATGGACAGGGGGCACTGAAGCTTTCTTT	CASSLWTGGTEAFF
16	TRBV28	TRBJ2-4	few	TRBD2	TGTGCCAGCAGCCTAGGCGGGGGGAGAGCCAAAAACATTCAGTACTTC	CASSLGGGRAKNIQYF
14	TRBV7-9	TRBJ1-2	few	TRBD1	TGTGCCAGCAGCTACTCCGGGACAGACTATGGCTACACCTTC	CASSYSGTDYGYTF
15	TRBV30	TRBJ2-3	-	TRBD2	TGTGCCTGGAGCGAGACTAGCGGGAGTAGGTATACGCAGTATTTT	CAWSETSGSRYTQYF
13	TRBV2	TRBJ1-5	-	-	TGTGCCACGCCTCGGGACAAGCATCAGCCCCAGCATTTT	CATPRDKHQPQHF
15	TRBV29-1	TRBJ1-3	-	-	TGCAGCGTTAAAGGGACATTTGTCTCTGGAAACACCATATATTTT	CSVKGTFVSGNTIYF
13	TRBV6-1	TRBJ2-5	-	TRBD1	TGTGCCAGCAGCAGGGGGCTGGGGGAGACCCAGTACTTC	CASSRGLGETQYF
15	TRBV6-6	TRBJ2-7	few	TRBD1	TGTGCCAGCAGTTACTCGACAGGGGGTTTCTACGAGCAGTACTTC	CASSYSTGGFYEQYF
16	TRBV4-2	TRBJ2-5	-	TRBD2	TGTGCCAGCAGCCCGTCTAGCGGGGAGACGCGGGAGACCCAGTACTTC	CASSPSSGETRETQYF
11	TRBV19	TRBJ2-5	-	-	TGTGCCAGTACCTCCCAAGAGACCCAGTACTTC	CASTSQETQYF
14	TRBV7-3	TRBJ2-5	-	-	TGTGCCAGCAGCTTTGGCGGAATGGAGGAGACCCAGTACTTC	CASSFGGMEETQYF
14	TRBV5-1	TRBJ2-1	-	TRBD2	TGCGCCAGCAGCTTGGCGGGAGGGAACAATGAGCAGTTCTTC	CASSLAGGNNEQFF
16	TRBV10-3	TRBJ2-3	few	-	TGTGCCATCAGTGAGTCGCACAGCACTAGCACAGATACGCAGTATTTT	CAISESHSTSTDTQYF
17	TRBV7-2	TRBJ2-3	-	TRBD2	TGTGCCAGCAGCTTATCAGCAGCGGGAGGGCCGACAGATACGCAGTATTTT	CASSLSAAGGPTDTQYF
13	TRBV28	TRBJ2-7	-	-	TGTGCCAGCAGGACATCGCCTTCCTACGAGCAGTACTTC	CASRTSPSYEQYF
12	TRBV29-1	TRBJ1-5	few	-	TGCAGCGTTGGCGGGGGCAATCAGCCCCAGCATTTT	CSVGGGNQPQHF
14	TRBV9	TRBJ2-5	-	-	TGTGCCAGCAGCCCCCTTGAGCCTAGAGAGACCCAGTACTTC	CASSPLEPRETQYF
17	TRBV5-1	TRBJ2-3	few	TRBD2	TGCGCCAGCAGCTCAGGCCGGACTAGCGGTAGCACAGATACGCAGTATTTT	CASSSGRTSGSTDTQYF
15	TRBV5-1	TRBJ1-5	-	-	TGCGCCAGCAGCTTGACCCCAGGGAGCAATCAGCCCCAGCATTTT	CASSLTPGSNQPQHF
16	TRBV19	TRBJ2-1	-	TRBD2	TGTGCCAGTACCCGGACTAGCGGCTTCTCCTACAATGAGCAGTTCTTC	CASTRTSGFSYNEQFF